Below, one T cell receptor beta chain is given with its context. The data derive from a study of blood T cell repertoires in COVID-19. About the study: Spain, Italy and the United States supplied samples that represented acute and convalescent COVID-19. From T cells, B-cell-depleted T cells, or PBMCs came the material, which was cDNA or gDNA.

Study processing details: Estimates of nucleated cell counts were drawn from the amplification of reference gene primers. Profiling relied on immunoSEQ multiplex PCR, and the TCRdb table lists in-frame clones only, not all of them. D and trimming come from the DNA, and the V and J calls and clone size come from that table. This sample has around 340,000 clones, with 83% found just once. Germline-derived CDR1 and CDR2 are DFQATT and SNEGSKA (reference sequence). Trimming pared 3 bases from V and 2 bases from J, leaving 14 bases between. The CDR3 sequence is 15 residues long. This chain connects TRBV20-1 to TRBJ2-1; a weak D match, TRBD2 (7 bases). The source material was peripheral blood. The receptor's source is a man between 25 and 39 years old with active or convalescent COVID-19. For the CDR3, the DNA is TGCAGTGCTAGTAGGGGGGAGGGCCCCTACAATGAGCAGTTCTTC. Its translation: CSASRGEGPYNEQFF.